This TCR beta chain was identified in a study of T cell responses to AZD1222 COVID-19 vaccine. A word on this clone: Antigen specificity is unknown.

Study-level results: Just a handful of people given AZD1222 tested seropositive at baseline.

Germline loops: CDR1 LNHDA, CDR2 SQIVND (reference sequence). The CDR3 covers 15 residues. The V end lost 4 bases, the J end lost 0 bases, and 13 bases lay between the germline ends. Produced via immunoSEQ multiplex PCR; TCRdb's table is partial and in-frame only. Altogether under 95,000 clones are present, roughly 90% being singletons, with the ten largest covering around 7%. The chain couples TRBV19 to TRBJ2-7; D perhaps matches TRBD2 (5 bases). The TCR originated in an adult who received the AZD1222 COVID-19 vaccine. This specimen consisted of peripheral blood, obtained 28 days after the second AZD1222 dose. The CDR3 sequence: CASSTLAGSSYEQYF. The CDR3 region has the DNA TGTGCCAGTAGTACGCTAGCAGGCAGCTCCTACGAGCAGTACTTC.